The clone carrying this T cell receptor (beta chain) was observed a handful of times. The antigen remains unidentified. Method: immunoSEQ multiplex PCR; TCRdb's copy keeps in-frame clones and lacks some. This table has roughly 110,000 clones, 80% to 85% appearing once. The data originate from a study of T cell responses to AZD1222 COVID-19 vaccine. Study results and limitations: Increased Spike-specific TCR breadth and depth were observed after two AZD1222 doses. Regions 160-218 and 743-854 dominated among vaccine-associated CD4 TCRs spanning spike.

Trimming removed 2 bases from V and 2 bases from J; junction bases left unmatched: 10. CDR1 and CDR2 from the germline V gene are MNHNS and SASEGT. The CDR3 sequence is 18 residues long. The gene calls are TRBV6-1 and TRBJ2-7, with TRBD2 identical over 12 bases. This clonotype originated in an adult in good health. Sequencing was performed on peripheral blood, taken on day 0 of AZD1222 vaccination. CDR3 sequence (DNA): TGTGCCAGCAGTGAAAGGACTAGCGGGAATCTGGGCACCTACGAGCAGTACTTC. It is translated as CASSERTSGNLGTYEQYF.